These 27 T cell receptor beta chains share one sample of origin, sequenced in a study of blood T cells in healthy people across ages. Sample-barcoded 5' priming and a J-beta primer mix drove a second PCR of roughly 6 to 12 cycles. TCRdb independently ran MiXCR on the 5' RACE reads; one entry per CDR3 protein. The sample has around 1,000,000 distinct CDR3 sequences, approximately 26% seen once. These data also featured in a second study, about T cells of mothers and their children.

Sequenced: blood. All receptors come from a girl aged 2 to 9 in good health.

The chain links TRBV12-3 or TRBV12-4 to TRBJ2-2, with D possibly TRBD2 on 5 matching bases. This CDR3 has 18 residues. V lost 6 bases and J 0 bases, leaving 20 bases between the germline ends. Written as DNA, the CDR3 is TGTGCCAGCAGCGGGGTCAATCATACCGCCGCGAACACCGGGGAGCTGTTTTTT. This sequence encodes CASSGVNHTAANTGELFF.

This clonotype has a handful of counts. Compared with germline, one end of the junction differs, possibly owing to a read error. The chain links TRBV7-2 to TRBJ1-2; unclear D gene. This CDR3 is built from 14 residues. Per the germline V gene, CDR1 is SGHTA and CDR2 is FQGNSA. The CDR3 loop is CASSSMGPYYGYTF. DNA for the CDR3: TGTGCCAGCAGCTCCATGGGCCCCTACTATGGCTATACCTTC.

This clonotype was seen only a few times. The V and J genes are TRBV2 and TRBJ2-5; TRBD2 matches 11 bases. Trimming removed 6 bases from V and 2 bases from J; junction bases left unmatched: 8. The CDR3 contains 16 residues. Looked up from germline, CDR1 is SNHLY and CDR2 is FYNNEI. CDR3 sequence reads: CASRVSSGGPQETQYF. For the CDR3, the DNA is TGTGCCAGCAGGGTCTCTAGCGGGGGGCCACAAGAGACCCAGTACTTC. Using reference TRBV2 and TRBJ2-5 for the parts outside the CDR3, the full variable domain is EPEVTQTPSHQVTQMGQEVILRCVPISNHLYFYWYRQILGQKVEFLVSFYNNEISEKSEIFDDQFSVERPDGSNFTLKIRSTKLEDSAMYFCASRVSSGGPQETQYFGPGTRLLVL.

This clonotype was observed many times. Its ends do not fully match the called genes, so a read error is possible. V usage is TRBV4-1 and J usage is TRBJ2-5; D gene ambiguous. This CDR3 comprises 11 residues. Germline loops: CDR1 MGHRA, CDR2 YSYEKL. The CDR3 DNA is TGTGCCAGCAGCCACGGAGAGACCCAGTACTTC. It is translated as CASSHGETQYF.

This clonotype was seen repeatedly, ten times or more. The chain recombines TRBV12-3 or TRBV12-4 with TRBJ2-7; TRBD1 or TRBD2 may be the D gene (5 bases each). The CDR3 covers 14 residues. The V and J ends lost 1 base and 5 bases respectively, with 12 bases between them. This chain's CDR3 is CASSLGGVSHEQYF. Written as DNA, the CDR3 is TGTGCCAGCAGTTTAGGAGGGGTTTCCCACGAGCAGTACTTC.

Only a few counts were recorded for this clonotype. The chain has TRBV19 and TRBJ2-3; no definite D call. Germline CDR1 LNHDA, CDR2 SQIVND (reference sequence). V dropped 7 bases and J dropped 3 bases, with 8 bases sitting between them. This CDR3 has 12 amino acids. CDR3 in DNA: TGTGCCAGTAAGTCTCGGACAGATACGCAGTATTTT. It translates to CASKSRTDTQYF.

Concerning this clonotype: One junction end disagrees with the germline gene, perhaps due to a read error. The V call is TRBV5-1, the J call TRBJ1-1; 7 bases line up with TRBD1. Looked up from germline, CDR1 is SGHRS and CDR2 is YFSETQ. The CDR3 has 15 amino acids. This chain's CDR3 is CASSGVGTEVTEAFF. The CDR3 bases are TGTGCCAGCAGTGGGGTGGGGACAGAGGTCACTGAAGCTTTCTTT.

This clonotype appeared a few times. The genes are TRBV7-8 and TRBJ2-3; 8 bases match TRBD1. J gave up 6 bases and V 0 bases, and 5 bases lay outside the gene matches. Germline CDR1 is SGHVS and CDR2 is FQNEAQ. CDR3 size: 15 residues. The chain's CDR3 is CASSLAWQGADTQYF. The CDR3 DNA reads as TGTGCCAGCAGCTTAGCGTGGCAGGGGGCGGATACGCAGTATTTT.

The chain uses TRBV10-3 and TRBJ2-6; D is unclear. Germline CDR1 ENHRY, CDR2 SYGVKD. The V end lost 3 bases, the J end lost 0 bases, and 3 bases lay between the germline ends. The CDR3 has 14 residues. The CDR3 nucleotides are TGTGCCATCAGTGAAAACTCTGGGGCCAACGTCCTGACTTTC. Residues: CAISENSGANVLTF.

This clonotype came up a few times. The CDR3 DNA is TGCAGTGTCACATCTGGGGGAAACACCGGGGAGCTGTTTTTT. This sequence encodes CSVTSGGNTGELFF. The chain combines TRBV29-1 with TRBJ2-2, with D possibly called TRBD1 or TRBD2 (5 bases each). CDR3 length equals 14 residues. Germline lookup yields CDR1 SQVTM and CDR2 ANQGSEA.

This clonotype was seen a few times. CDR3 coding DNA: TGTGCTAGTGGTAAAGGACAGGGGGCCAAAGGCTACACCTTC. Its translation is CASGKGQGAKGYTF. The rearrangement links TRBV12-5 to TRBJ1-2; TRBD1 matches 11 bases. In germline, CDR1 is LGHNT, CDR2 FRNRAP. The CDR3 has 14 residues. Trimming took 5 bases from V and 8 from J; bases not matched to a gene: 7.

This clonotype was counted only a few times. Germline and junction disagree at one end, which may indicate a read error. This rearrangement joins TRBV7-7 to TRBJ2-7; 8 bases are a match to TRBD2. CDR1 is SSHAT, CDR2 FNYEAQ, per germline (reference sequence). This CDR3 has 13 residues. Here the CDR3 DNA reads TGTGCTAGCAGCCCGGGAGGGTTTGGCGAGCAGTACTTC. It is translated as CASSPGGFGEQYF.

The chain employs TRBV29-1 and TRBJ2-6, with 8 bases matching TRBD2. This CDR3 contains 15 residues. Trimming removed 7 bases from V and 2 bases from J; junction bases left unmatched: 7. Germline V gene data show CDR1 as SQVTM and CDR2 as ANQGSEA. Written as DNA, the CDR3 is TGCAGCGCCCACACGGGAGGGCCTGGGGCCAACGTCCTGACTTTC. Translated: CSAHTGGPGANVLTF.

This clonotype was seen at least ten times. The V gene is TRBV29-1, the J gene TRBJ2-5; D unresolved. TRBJ2-1 explains the end of the DNA better; the J call may be wrong. Germline lookup yields CDR1 SQVTM and CDR2 ANQGSEA. The CDR3 sequence is 11 residues long. In DNA, the CDR3 is TGCAGCCTACGAAGTTACAATGAGCAGTTCTTC. This codes for CSLRSYNEQFF.

This clonotype was recorded a few times. This rearrangement joins TRBV4-1 to TRBJ2-1, with TRBD2 as a possible D gene (6 bases). Trimming took 2 bases from V and 2 from J, leaving 10 bases between them. CDR3 size: 15 residues. Germline loops: CDR1 MGHRA, CDR2 YSYEKL. The CDR3 spells CASSQLAIAYNEQFF. The CDR3 coding sequence is TGCGCCAGCAGCCAACTAGCGATAGCCTACAATGAGCAGTTCTTC.

This clonotype was seen only a few times. The CDR3 nucleotides are TGCAGCGTAACTTCGAACACCGGGGAGCTGTTTTTT. Its protein product is CSVTSNTGELFF. The chain employs TRBV29-1 and TRBJ2-2; D ambiguous. V was pared by 6 bases and J by 0 bases, with 5 bases between. CDR3 length: 12 amino acids. The germline gives CDR1 SQVTM, CDR2 ANQGSEA.

The V and J genes are TRBV7-9 and TRBJ2-3; D is possibly TRBD1 (5 bases). The CDR3 loop spans 14 amino acids. Germline V lookup: CDR1 SEHNR, CDR2 FQNEAQ (reference sequence). V was clipped by 2 bases and J by 5 bases, with 11 bases between them. CDR3 bases: TGTGCCAGCAGCTTAACGACCGACAGAGATACGCAGTATTTT. This codes for CASSLTTDRDTQYF. The full variable domain, completed using reference TRBV7-9 and TRBJ2-3, is DTGVSQNPRHKITKRGQNVTFRCDPISEHNRLYWYRQTLGQGPEFLTYFQNEAQLEKSRLLSDRFSAERPKGSFSTLEIQRTEQGDSAMYLCASSLTTDRDTQYFGPGTRLTVL.

This clonotype was seen many times. The CDR3 DNA sequence: TGTGCCAGCAGCCGTATCTCCCCTCGCAATGAGCAGTTCTTC. Residues: CASSRISPRNEQFF. V is TRBV7-9 and J is TRBJ2-1; D remains unclear. The CDR3 is 14 residues long. Germline V CDR1 and CDR2: SEHNR, FQNEAQ (reference sequence). V was trimmed by 5 bases and J by 6 bases, leaving 14 bases between them. The variable domain in full, with the rest retrieved from reference TRBV7-9 and TRBJ2-1, is DTGVSQNPRHKITKRGQNVTFRCDPISEHNRLYWYRQTLGQGPEFLTYFQNEAQLEKSRLLSDRFSAERPKGSFSTLEIQRTEQGDSAMYLCASSRISPRNEQFFGPGTRLTVL.

V gene TRBV7-2 combines with J gene TRBJ2-5; perhaps TRBD1 as D (6 bases). V was cut by 5 bases and J by 2 bases, with 12 bases left in between. This CDR3 contains 14 residues. Germline values: CDR1 SGHTA, CDR2 FQGNSA. The CDR3 nucleotides read TGTGCCAGCAGCGACGGACAGTTACAAGAGACCCAGTACTTC. Amino acids: CASSDGQLQETQYF.

The rearrangement links TRBV14 to TRBJ2-2; no clear D. V dropped 5 bases and J dropped 2 bases, with 9 bases sitting between them. Germline V gives CDR1 SGHDN, CDR2 FVKESK. The CDR3 is made up of 14 amino acids. CDR3 region: CASSGSINTGELFF. DNA of the CDR3: TGTGCCAGCAGCGGCAGCATAAACACCGGGGAGCTGTTTTTT.

Regarding this clonotype: Its ends do not fully match the called genes, so a read error is possible. J is TRBJ2-6 and V is TRBV11-1, with D tentatively TRBD1 or TRBD2 (5 bases each). The CDR3 runs 22 residues. Germline loops: CDR1 SGHAT, CDR2 FQDESV (reference sequence). CDR3 in DNA: TGTGCCAGCAGCTCCGGGGTTTGGGATCCTACTTTTCCTCTGGATGGGGCCAACGTCCCGACTTTC. Translating it yields CASSSGVWDPTFPLDGANVPTF.

This clonotype was seen a handful of times. V gene TRBV12-3 or TRBV12-4 combines with J gene TRBJ2-7, with D unclear. The CDR3 covers 13 residues. V shed 6 bases and J shed 0 bases, with 9 bases lying between them. The CDR3 loop reads CASSSYRSYEQYF. CDR3 in DNA: TGTGCCAGCAGCTCTTATCGCTCCTACGAGCAGTACTTC.

This clonotype occurred a few times. The V gene is TRBV28, the J gene TRBJ2-1, with TRBD2 identical over 7 bases. The CDR3 consists of 14 residues. V trimming: 4 bases; J trimming: 9 bases; junction bases outside the gene matches: 9. The germline gives CDR1 MDHEN, CDR2 SYDVKM. In DNA, the CDR3 is TGTGCCAGCAGTTATCCGAGCGGGATCGCTGAGCAGTTCTTC. Amino acid sequence: CASSYPSGIAEQFF.

The rearrangement links TRBV3-1 to TRBJ1-1; no reliable D call. V gave up 2 bases and J gave up 7 bases, with 8 bases separating them. The CDR3 is made up of 12 amino acids. Per the germline V gene, CDR1 is LGHDT and CDR2 is YNNKEL (reference sequence). The CDR3 spells CASSQLWGEAFF. The CDR3 DNA sequence: TGTGCCAGCAGCCAATTGTGGGGTGAAGCTTTCTTT.

This clonotype came up a few times. This chain joins TRBV13 and TRBJ2-1; TRBD1 might be the D (6 bases). Per germline, CDR1 PRHDT and CDR2 FYEKMQ (reference sequence). Between the trimmed V and J ends, which lost 3 bases and 4 bases, there was a span of 19 bases. The CDR3 covers 17 residues. CDR3 residues: CASSFELRGGIYNEQFF. CDR3 nucleotides: TGTGCCAGCAGCTTTGAGCTCAGGGGTGGCATATACAATGAGCAGTTCTTC.

J is TRBJ2-5 and V is TRBV7-9; possible D gene TRBD2, 5 bases. The J call could be wrong; TRBJ2-7 is a better fit for the DNA end. The germline V gene has CDR1 SEHNR and CDR2 FQNEAQ (reference sequence). The CDR3 contains 15 residues. The CDR3 DNA sequence: TGTGCCAGCAGCTTAGCCGGACTCGCCTCCTACGAGCAGTACTTC. Protein sequence: CASSLAGLASYEQYF.

The chain carries TRBV6-6 and TRBJ1-2, with no clear D. CDR3 length: 13 residues. Trimming took off 6 bases at V and 8 bases at J, with 16 bases between the two ends. CDR1 MNHNY and CDR2 SVGAGI come from the germline V gene (reference sequence). The CDR3 spells CASSYVGPEGYTF. CDR3 DNA: TGTGCCAGCAGCTATGTAGGGCCGGAGGGCTACACCTTC.